The rows below give T cell receptor beta chains drawn from one sample of a study of blood T cell repertoires in COVID-19. The data were produced by immunoSEQ multiplex PCR, yet TCRdb's version contains in-frame clones alone and is incomplete. The profile covers 45,000 to 50,000 clones, with over 75% appearing a single time and 5.5% to 7% taken by the ten largest. Sequenced material: peripheral blood. These receptors all stem from an older woman with acute or convalescent COVID-19. CDR3s leave out the opening cysteine and the closing phenylalanine or tryptophan. A D gene is named only where the DNA matches it firmly. Clone size is not always given. Where it is, it says once, few, many or a class for expanded clones.

j_call: TRBJ2-3
v_call: TRBV7-9
clone_size: NA
d_call: TRBD2
cdr3_aa: ASSPLAGVDTQY

j_call: TRBJ2-2
v_call: TRBV7-9
clone_size: NA
d_call: NA
cdr3_aa: ASSVDLINTGELF

j_call: TRBJ1-1
v_call: TRBV19
clone_size: NA
d_call: NA
cdr3_aa: ASSPRTNTEAF

j_call: TRBJ1-1
v_call: TRBV5-6
clone_size: few
d_call: NA
cdr3_aa: ASSSGGHTNTEAF

j_call: TRBJ2-7
v_call: TRBV6-5
clone_size: NA
d_call: TRBD2
cdr3_aa: ATRVGGSSYEQY

j_call: TRBJ1-1
v_call: TRBV6-5
clone_size: NA
d_call: TRBD1
cdr3_aa: ASSPDSTGTEAF

j_call: TRBJ1-2
v_call: TRBV2
clone_size: NA
d_call: NA
cdr3_aa: AILALRTDYGYT

j_call: TRBJ2-2
v_call: TRBV12-5
clone_size: NA
d_call: NA
cdr3_aa: ASGLSVLTNTGELF

j_call: TRBJ2-7
v_call: TRBV18
clone_size: NA
d_call: NA
cdr3_aa: ASSPGDYEQY

j_call: TRBJ2-1
v_call: TRBV3-1/TRBV3-2
clone_size: NA
d_call: TRBD2
cdr3_aa: ASSQPRGSGVSSYNEQF

j_call: TRBJ1-1
v_call: TRBV7-3
clone_size: NA
d_call: TRBD1
cdr3_aa: ASSLPEGQAIPRDTEAF

j_call: TRBJ1-1
v_call: TRBV11-1
clone_size: NA
d_call: NA
cdr3_aa: ASSRGEAAEAF

j_call: TRBJ2-3
v_call: TRBV2
clone_size: NA
d_call: NA
cdr3_aa: ASSDLASDTQY

j_call: TRBJ1-1
v_call: TRBV6-5
clone_size: NA
d_call: NA
cdr3_aa: ASSTRPGDTEAF

j_call: TRBJ1-2
v_call: TRBV30
clone_size: NA
d_call: TRBD1
cdr3_aa: AWSPGQYNYGYT

j_call: TRBJ1-3
v_call: TRBV7-9
clone_size: few
d_call: TRBD1
cdr3_aa: ASSLVTGYGNTIY

j_call: TRBJ1-1
v_call: TRBV29-1
clone_size: few
d_call: NA
cdr3_aa: SGYQGANTEAF

j_call: TRBJ1-2
v_call: TRBV5-4
clone_size: NA
d_call: NA
cdr3_aa: ASSLEAPRVYGYT

j_call: TRBJ2-1
v_call: TRBV2
clone_size: once
d_call: NA
cdr3_aa: ASSEVTGYNEQF

j_call: TRBJ2-3
v_call: TRBV2
clone_size: few
d_call: NA
cdr3_aa: ASRELTDTQY

j_call: TRBJ1-1
v_call: TRBV19
clone_size: NA
d_call: NA
cdr3_aa: ATSPGAGTANTEAF

j_call: TRBJ2-3
v_call: TRBV7-7
clone_size: NA
d_call: NA
cdr3_aa: ASSLARDDTQY

j_call: TRBJ1-1
v_call: TRBV12-3/TRBV12-4
clone_size: NA
d_call: NA
cdr3_aa: ASSFREDTEAF

j_call: TRBJ1-2
v_call: TRBV27
clone_size: NA
d_call: NA
cdr3_aa: ASSLRRDNGYT

j_call: TRBJ1-5
v_call: TRBV9
clone_size: NA
d_call: NA
cdr3_aa: ASSATDSNQPQH

j_call: TRBJ2-5
v_call: TRBV11-3
clone_size: NA
d_call: TRBD2
cdr3_aa: ASSSGGASVPETQY

j_call: TRBJ2-3
v_call: TRBV5-1
clone_size: few
d_call: TRBD1
cdr3_aa: ASSSGQGEDTQY

j_call: TRBJ1-4
v_call: TRBV7-8
clone_size: NA
d_call: TRBD1
cdr3_aa: ASSSGRGREKLF

j_call: TRBJ2-2
v_call: TRBV9
clone_size: once
d_call: TRBD2
cdr3_aa: ASSPPFGTRGDNTGELF

j_call: TRBJ2-2
v_call: TRBV11-3
clone_size: NA
d_call: NA
cdr3_aa: ASSPYIGSGSGELF

j_call: TRBJ1-1
v_call: TRBV27
clone_size: NA
d_call: NA
cdr3_aa: ASRFMERNTEAF

j_call: TRBJ1-5
v_call: TRBV5-8
clone_size: NA
d_call: NA
cdr3_aa: ASSLGTVEGQPQH

j_call: TRBJ1-6
v_call: TRBV24-1
clone_size: NA
d_call: NA
cdr3_aa: ATSKTEMNSPLH

j_call: TRBJ1-2
v_call: TRBV27
clone_size: NA
d_call: NA
cdr3_aa: ASSFSTGERVYGYT

j_call: TRBJ2-1
v_call: TRBV3-1/TRBV3-2
clone_size: NA
d_call: NA
cdr3_aa: ASSQGVASSREQF

j_call: TRBJ2-3
v_call: TRBV15
clone_size: NA
d_call: NA
cdr3_aa: ATSEAPRVPDTQY

j_call: TRBJ2-7
v_call: TRBV7-3
clone_size: NA
d_call: NA
cdr3_aa: ASSEGPRGSYEQY

j_call: TRBJ2-7
v_call: TRBV5-1
clone_size: NA
d_call: TRBD1
cdr3_aa: ASSTPDRANEQY

j_call: TRBJ2-7
v_call: TRBV20-1
clone_size: few
d_call: TRBD2
cdr3_aa: SASRGGEQY

j_call: TRBJ1-3
v_call: TRBV12-5
clone_size: NA
d_call: NA
cdr3_aa: ASGLLGARNTIY

j_call: TRBJ2-1
v_call: TRBV19
clone_size: few
d_call: NA
cdr3_aa: ASSIVGAASGNEQF

j_call: TRBJ2-4
v_call: TRBV5-6
clone_size: NA
d_call: NA
cdr3_aa: ASSSPDFQNIQY

j_call: TRBJ2-2
v_call: TRBV4-2
clone_size: NA
d_call: NA
cdr3_aa: ASSQRGGTTGELF

j_call: TRBJ2-1
v_call: TRBV9
clone_size: NA
d_call: TRBD2
cdr3_aa: ASSLTSGSSGEQF

j_call: TRBJ2-1
v_call: TRBV5-1
clone_size: NA
d_call: TRBD1
cdr3_aa: ASSQGAGVFNEQF

j_call: TRBJ2-5
v_call: TRBV3-1/TRBV3-2
clone_size: NA
d_call: TRBD2
cdr3_aa: ASSPNPGGLETQY

j_call: TRBJ1-6
v_call: TRBV5-6
clone_size: NA
d_call: TRBD1
cdr3_aa: ASSSGTGWSPLH

j_call: TRBJ1-2
v_call: TRBV5-5
clone_size: NA
d_call: NA
cdr3_aa: ASSLSGREGYT

j_call: TRBJ2-7
v_call: TRBV6-5
clone_size: NA
d_call: TRBD2
cdr3_aa: ALAGRLSSYEQY

j_call: TRBJ2-7
v_call: TRBV2
clone_size: NA
d_call: NA
cdr3_aa: ASSEVDKQY

j_call: TRBJ2-4
v_call: TRBV2
clone_size: once
d_call: TRBD2
cdr3_aa: ASSVGRGRVQY

j_call: TRBJ2-1
v_call: TRBV20-1
clone_size: few
d_call: TRBD2
cdr3_aa: SASTAGGRNEQF

j_call: TRBJ2-7
v_call: TRBV6-5
clone_size: NA
d_call: TRBD1
cdr3_aa: ASNGQGHEQY

j_call: TRBJ2-1
v_call: TRBV10-3
clone_size: NA
d_call: TRBD1
cdr3_aa: AISERTGVSYNEQF

j_call: TRBJ2-1
v_call: TRBV5-5
clone_size: NA
d_call: TRBD1
cdr3_aa: ASSQGQVNSYNEQF